This TCR beta chain was observed in a study of blood T cells in healthy people across ages. Note on this clonotype: Antigen unknown.

Study results and limitations: Possibly, changes in expanded clonotypes were confounded because donor CMV status was unknown.

Whenever a sample was processed, at least 6 million PBMCs were isolated. The authors ran a second PCR of 7 to 11 cycles using a sample-barcoded 5' primer and a J-beta primer mix. Each cDNA molecule carried a tag from a template-switch adaptor that contained 12 random nucleotides. TCRdb re-analysed the 5' RACE reads in MiXCR, keeping a single row per CDR3 protein. Among 1.2 million to 1.5 million distinct CDR3 sequences listed, approximately 42% were seen once. The CDR3 totals 15 residues. The germline CDR1 and CDR2 sequences are SGHDT and YYEEEE. V trimming: 5 bases; J trimming: 3 bases; junction bases outside the gene matches: 8.

This receptor was obtained from a woman younger than 35 in good health. The sequencing input was blood. The chain employs TRBV5-6 and TRBJ2-7, with TRBD1 matching over 10 bases. CDR3 sequence (DNA): TGTGCCAGCAGTTACCTTGGACAGGGGGGCTACGAGCAGTACTTC. This codes for CASSYLGQGGYEQYF.